This entry lists 20 T cell receptor beta chains sequenced from one sample in a study of T-cell reconstitution after alpha-beta-depleted transplantation in children. Unique molecular identifiers tagged the TCRbeta library. TCRdb re-called the PCR reads through MiXCR, storing one row per CDR3 protein. The table lists some 290,000 distinct CDR3 sequences, around 25% of them singletons. This material consisted of PBMCs, mostly from graft donor cells, taken 180 days after TCRalphabeta/CD19-depleted stem cell transplant. These receptors were collected from a male patient younger than 18 who had a stem cell transplant for acute lymphoblastic leukemia, so the T cells may come from the graft donor.

The sample holds a few counts of this clonotype. J is TRBJ2-5 and V is TRBV4-2; 12 bases are a match to TRBD2. The germline V gene has CDR1 LGHNA and CDR2 YNFKEQ. V was pared by 2 bases and J by 5 bases, with 12 bases of the junction left unmatched. CDR3 length: 18 residues. The CDR3 here is CASSQREASGRALETQYF. In nucleotides, the CDR3 is TGTGCCAGCAGCCAACGGGAGGCTAGCGGGAGGGCCCTCGAGACCCAGTACTTC.

In regard to this clonotype: At one end, the junction sequence differs from germline, possibly due to a read error. V gene TRBV9 combines with J gene TRBJ2-1, with a tentative D call TRBD2 (5 bases). The CDR3 runs to 12 residues. The germline V gene has CDR1 SGDLS and CDR2 YYNGEE. CDR3 DNA sequence: TGTGCCAGCAGCGGTATCGGGGATGAGCAGCTCTTC. This gives the protein CASSGIGDEQLF.

The sample holds a few counts of this clonotype. This chain uses TRBV19 with TRBJ2-3; TRBD1 matches at 8 bases. Trimming at V came to 10 bases and at J to 11 bases, leaving 5 bases not matched to a gene. Germline V gene lookup returns CDR1 LNHDA and CDR2 SQIVND (reference sequence). The CDR3 has 10 residues. The CDR3 DNA reads TGTGCCACTCGACAGGGGATGCAGTATTTT. Protein: CATRQGMQYF.

This sequence joins TRBV12-3 or TRBV12-4 and TRBJ2-2; weak D call: TRBD2 (5 bases). V gave up 5 bases and J gave up 6 bases, with 13 bases separating them. The CDR3 spans 14 residues. CDR3 in amino acids: CASSIWRRAGELFF. CDR3 sequence (DNA): TGTGCCAGCAGTATCTGGAGGCGAGCCGGGGAGCTGTTTTTT.

V is TRBV6-1 and J is TRBJ1-1; D uncertain. This CDR3 comprises 14 residues. CDR1 and CDR2 from the germline V gene are MNHNS and SASEGT. Trimming cost V 2 bases and J 7 bases, with 14 bases left between them. CDR3 sequence: CASSEFLVDLEAFF. The DNA of the CDR3 is TGTGCCAGCAGTGAATTTTTAGTCGACCTTGAAGCTTTCTTT.

This clonotype was recorded a few times. The chain recombines TRBV5-1 with TRBJ2-1, with 7 bases fitting TRBD2. Germline CDR1 SGHRS, CDR2 YFSETQ. CDR3 size: 15 residues. The V gene end was trimmed by 4 bases and the J gene end by 5 bases; junction bases not matched to a gene: 9. CDR3 in amino acids: CASSPSPTSHNEQFF. The CDR3 DNA follows: TGCGCCAGCAGCCCTAGCCCGACTAGCCACAATGAGCAGTTCTTC.

This clonotype was observed a few times. The chain couples TRBV12-3 or TRBV12-4 to TRBJ1-5, with D hard to call. The CDR3 has 13 residues. Deletions cut 2 bases from V and 7 bases from J, with 9 bases between. As DNA, the CDR3 is TGTGCCAGCAGTTTAATTCCGGGGCAGCCCCAGCATTTT. This sequence encodes CASSLIPGQPQHF.

This clonotype came up a few times. This CDR3 reads CASSESRVGGRAYEQYF. Here the CDR3 DNA reads TGTGCCAGCAGTGAATCTCGTGTCGGGGGAAGGGCTTACGAGCAGTACTTC. The chain links TRBV25-1 to TRBJ2-7, with a weak D call TRBD2 (6 bases). V lost 1 base and J 4 bases, leaving 20 bases between the germline ends. This CDR3 region has 17 residues. Germline CDR1 reads MGHDK; CDR2 reads SYGVNS.

This clonotype came up a few times. V gene TRBV18 combines with J gene TRBJ1-1, with 7 bases matching TRBD1. The germline V gene encodes CDR1 KGHSH and CDR2 LQKENI. The trim removed 2 bases at V and 1 base at J, leaving 4 bases unmatched. The CDR3 consists of 15 residues. The CDR3 loop reads CASSPGQDGNTEAFF. The CDR3 nucleotides read TGTGCCAGCTCACCAGGACAGGACGGGAACACTGAAGCTTTCTTT.

This clonotype was recorded a few times. V and J are TRBV7-3 and TRBJ2-1; 12 nucleotides match TRBD2. From germline, CDR1 is SGHTA and CDR2 FQGTGA. This CDR3 comprises 18 residues. J was trimmed by 6 bases and V by 4 bases; bases with no gene match: 13. CDR3 sequence: CASSSSSGRAGEGNEQFF. The CDR3 region has the DNA TGTGCCAGCAGCTCGTCTAGCGGGAGGGCAGGAGAGGGCAATGAGCAGTTCTTC.

The chain couples TRBV18 to TRBJ2-7; perhaps D is TRBD1 or TRBD2 (5 bases each). The CDR3 consists of 13 residues. The germline CDR1 and CDR2 sequences are KGHSH and LQKENI. V gave up 2 bases and J gave up 8 bases, with 13 bases separating them. The CDR3 here is CASSPVGQGQQYF. CDR3 nucleotide sequence: TGTGCCAGCTCACCAGTTGGTCAGGGACAGCAGTACTTC.

The V and J genes are TRBV4-2 and TRBJ2-2; D is unresolved. Germline V lookup: CDR1 LGHNA, CDR2 YNFKEQ. The CDR3 totals 16 residues. With 4 bases removed from V and 3 bases from J, the gap between germline ends came to 15 bases. CDR3: CASSLRYVLDTGELFF. CDR3 nucleotides: TGTGCCAGCAGCCTTCGATATGTTCTTGACACCGGGGAGCTGTTTTTT.

This chain joins TRBV7-9 and TRBJ2-5, with TRBD1 matching over 12 bases. The CDR3 is 16 residues long. Trimming cost V 2 bases and J 1 base; bases outside gene matches: 2. Germline-derived CDR1 and CDR2 are SEHNR and FQNEAQ (reference sequence). The DNA of the CDR3 is TGTGCCAGCAGCTTACCGGGACAGGGGGCCCAAGAGACCCAGTACTTC. Amino acid sequence: CASSLPGQGAQETQYF.

This clonotype appeared a few times. The rearrangement uses TRBV12-3 or TRBV12-4 and TRBJ2-1, with 8 nucleotides matching TRBD2. Trimming removed 2 bases from V and 8 bases from J; junction bases left unmatched: 8. CDR3 length: 15 amino acids. The CDR3 reads CASSLRSGRRDEQFF. The CDR3 DNA is TGTGCCAGCAGTTTACGAAGCGGGAGACGGGATGAGCAGTTCTTC.

This clonotype was picked up many times. V is TRBV9 and J is TRBJ2-2; D not certain. Germline values: CDR1 SGDLS, CDR2 YYNGEE. This CDR3 has 13 residues. Trimming removed 2 bases at V and 6 bases at J, with 8 bases between. The CDR3 reads CASSVYQSGELFF. The CDR3 DNA reads TGTGCCAGCAGCGTCTACCAATCCGGGGAGCTGTTTTTT.

This clonotype was observed a single time. The junction departs from germline at one end; a sequencing error may be responsible. This sequence joins TRBV7-7 and TRBJ2-5; possible D gene TRBD1, 5 bases. The germline gives CDR1 SSHAT, CDR2 FNYEAQ (reference sequence). The CDR3 is 14 residues long. As DNA, the CDR3 is TGTGCCAGCAGCTACGCAGGGCTCCAAGAGACCCGGTACTTC. This gives the protein CASSYAGLQETRYF.

V and J are TRBV12-3 or TRBV12-4 and TRBJ2-3; maybe TRBD2 (5 bases). CDR3 length equals 14 residues. V was clipped by 0 bases and J by 9 bases, with 13 bases between them. CDR3 DNA sequence: TGTGCCAGCAGTTTAGCGGCGGGTTTTGGGACGCAGTATTTT. Translating gives CASSLAAGFGTQYF.

This clonotype occurred once. The CDR3 loop reads CSVDGRGGNPYEQYF. CDR3 nucleotide sequence: TGCAGCGTTGACGGTCGGGGCGGGAACCCTTACGAGCAGTACTTC. This rearrangement joins TRBV29-1 to TRBJ2-7; a possible D gene is TRBD2 (6 bases). Germline V gene lookup returns CDR1 SQVTM and CDR2 ANQGSEA. V was clipped by 3 bases and J by 4 bases, with 19 bases between them. CDR3 length: 15 residues.

There are many counts of this clonotype. The chain is built from TRBV3-1 and TRBJ2-5; unclear D gene. Trimming took off 1 base at V and 5 bases at J, with 2 bases between the two ends. This CDR3 is built from 11 residues. In germline, CDR1 is LGHDT, CDR2 YNNKEL (reference sequence). CDR3 DNA: TGTGCCAGCAGCCAAGTGGAGACCCAGTACTTC. It specifies CASSQVETQYF.

The chain joins TRBV7-9 to TRBJ2-5; the D gene could be TRBD1 or TRBD2 (5 bases each). Germline CDR1 is SEHNR and CDR2 is FQNEAQ (reference sequence). This CDR3 region has 15 residues. V shed 2 bases and J shed 1 base, with 11 bases lying between them. The CDR3 DNA follows: TGTGCCAGCAGCTTACGGGGCAGAATCCAAGAGACCCAGTACTTC. Amino acids: CASSLRGRIQETQYF.